Listed below are T cell receptor beta chains from one sample, sequenced in a study of blood T cell repertoires in COVID-19. Sequencing was performed with immunoSEQ multiplex PCR; in TCRdb, only in-frame clones are kept and a portion is missing. The sample has about 160,000 clones, 87% seen once. The sample comprised peripheral blood. All receptors derive from a woman in her sixties or seventies who had recovered from COVID-19. The CDR3 runs from the conserved cysteine through the conserved F or W. Fields, in order: D gene, J gene, V gene, CDR3 protein. The D gene is left open where the match is weak.

d_call: -
j_call: TRBJ2-7
v_call: TRBV12-3/TRBV12-4
cdr3_aa: CASSLAHTYEQYF

d_call: -
j_call: TRBJ2-7
v_call: TRBV19
cdr3_aa: CASSSGQISYEQYF

d_call: -
j_call: TRBJ2-3
v_call: TRBV9
cdr3_aa: CASSDRLTDTQYF

d_call: -
j_call: TRBJ2-4
v_call: TRBV11-2
cdr3_aa: CASSSYWAKNIQYF

d_call: TRBD1
j_call: TRBJ2-6
v_call: TRBV6-6
cdr3_aa: CASGQQGTGANVLTF

d_call: TRBD1
j_call: TRBJ1-4
v_call: TRBV6-5
cdr3_aa: CASSQTGSNEKLFF

d_call: TRBD1
j_call: TRBJ1-3
v_call: TRBV6-5
cdr3_aa: CASSPQDRVHTIYF

d_call: -
j_call: TRBJ1-6
v_call: TRBV6-5
cdr3_aa: CASSWAEGDSPLHF

d_call: -
j_call: TRBJ2-1
v_call: TRBV9
cdr3_aa: CASSSRTFEQFF

d_call: -
j_call: TRBJ1-3
v_call: TRBV6-6
cdr3_aa: CASSSSTANSGNTIYF

d_call: -
j_call: TRBJ1-4
v_call: TRBV5-5
cdr3_aa: CASSIIKEEKLFF

d_call: -
j_call: TRBJ2-6
v_call: TRBV6-5
cdr3_aa: CASSYKRSGANVLTF

d_call: -
j_call: TRBJ1-2
v_call: TRBV12-3/TRBV12-4
cdr3_aa: CASSYTQDGGYTF

d_call: -
j_call: TRBJ1-1
v_call: TRBV6-5
cdr3_aa: CASSRQHGNTEAFF

d_call: -
j_call: TRBJ1-1
v_call: TRBV28
cdr3_aa: CASTVNPTEAFF

d_call: TRBD1
j_call: TRBJ1-1
v_call: TRBV11-2
cdr3_aa: CASRAGGNTEAFF

d_call: TRBD1
j_call: TRBJ2-2
v_call: TRBV6-6
cdr3_aa: CASSPQGARTGELFF

d_call: -
j_call: TRBJ2-1
v_call: TRBV19
cdr3_aa: CASSMQAGHEQFF

d_call: -
j_call: TRBJ2-5
v_call: TRBV28
cdr3_aa: CASSYDQETQYF

d_call: TRBD1
j_call: TRBJ2-7
v_call: TRBV7-9
cdr3_aa: CASSSLTGTAYEQYF

d_call: TRBD1
j_call: TRBJ2-5
v_call: TRBV9
cdr3_aa: CASSTSGQGEETQYF

d_call: -
j_call: TRBJ2-4
v_call: TRBV2
cdr3_aa: CASDLSLGIQYF

d_call: TRBD2
j_call: TRBJ2-1
v_call: TRBV7-3
cdr3_aa: CASSPSGGAVNEQFF

d_call: TRBD2
j_call: TRBJ2-5
v_call: TRBV5-8
cdr3_aa: CASSFASGGQETQYF

d_call: TRBD2
j_call: TRBJ2-1
v_call: TRBV10-3
cdr3_aa: CAITPPQSGLAWNEQFF

d_call: TRBD1
j_call: TRBJ2-2
v_call: TRBV5-1
cdr3_aa: CASSLVYSGGRTGELFF

d_call: -
j_call: TRBJ1-6
v_call: TRBV3-1/TRBV3-2
cdr3_aa: CASSQGPGGNSPLHF

d_call: -
j_call: TRBJ1-2
v_call: TRBV27
cdr3_aa: CASSFRGEDYGYTF

d_call: TRBD1
j_call: TRBJ1-1
v_call: TRBV5-1
cdr3_aa: CASSLQGAEGTEAFF

d_call: -
j_call: TRBJ1-2
v_call: TRBV29-1
cdr3_aa: CSGTSGTYGYTF

d_call: -
j_call: TRBJ1-1
v_call: TRBV7-3
cdr3_aa: CASSLIPDSMNTEAFF

d_call: TRBD2
j_call: TRBJ2-5
v_call: TRBV9
cdr3_aa: CASSGARGVQETQYF

d_call: TRBD1
j_call: TRBJ1-1
v_call: TRBV6-5
cdr3_aa: CASKRTGVTAEAFF

d_call: TRBD2
j_call: TRBJ2-5
v_call: TRBV3-1/TRBV3-2
cdr3_aa: CASSQAWGGETQYF

d_call: -
j_call: TRBJ1-3
v_call: TRBV5-1
cdr3_aa: CASSLNLPGNTIYF

d_call: TRBD2
j_call: TRBJ2-2
v_call: TRBV7-7
cdr3_aa: CASSARLATNTGELFF

d_call: -
j_call: TRBJ1-1
v_call: TRBV28
cdr3_aa: CASSLSTGTLAFF

d_call: TRBD1
j_call: TRBJ2-7
v_call: TRBV28
cdr3_aa: CASSNRDRSILSYEQYF

d_call: TRBD1
j_call: TRBJ1-2
v_call: TRBV18
cdr3_aa: CASSPTGAYGYTF

d_call: TRBD1
j_call: TRBJ1-1
v_call: TRBV24-1
cdr3_aa: CATSDSTGGFTEAFF

d_call: -
j_call: TRBJ1-3
v_call: TRBV2
cdr3_aa: CASKRLTGPGNTIYF

d_call: -
j_call: TRBJ1-2
v_call: TRBV28
cdr3_aa: CASSLRGSGYTF

d_call: TRBD1
j_call: TRBJ2-7
v_call: TRBV6-5
cdr3_aa: CASIEDRGGDEQYF

d_call: TRBD1
j_call: TRBJ2-7
v_call: TRBV6-5
cdr3_aa: CASRDRQGNEQYF

d_call: TRBD1
j_call: TRBJ1-1
v_call: TRBV6-5
cdr3_aa: CASQQGTDTEAFF

d_call: -
j_call: TRBJ1-1
v_call: TRBV6-6
cdr3_aa: CASNTVDTEAFF

d_call: -
j_call: TRBJ2-3
v_call: TRBV13
cdr3_aa: CASSLAWLRGADTQYF

d_call: TRBD2
j_call: TRBJ2-3
v_call: TRBV18
cdr3_aa: CASSPTSGGRDTQYF

d_call: -
j_call: TRBJ1-5
v_call: TRBV6-2/TRBV6-3
cdr3_aa: CASSQRPVGNNQPQHF

d_call: -
j_call: TRBJ2-2
v_call: TRBV14
cdr3_aa: CASSPRANTGELFF

d_call: -
j_call: TRBJ1-4
v_call: TRBV6-4
cdr3_aa: CASSAYPTGINEKLFF

d_call: TRBD2
j_call: TRBJ2-1
v_call: TRBV29-1
cdr3_aa: CSVPKTSGGYNEQFF

d_call: TRBD1
j_call: TRBJ2-3
v_call: TRBV19
cdr3_aa: CASSLRTGGRDTQYF

d_call: TRBD1
j_call: TRBJ2-3
v_call: TRBV7-3
cdr3_aa: CASSFDRDPDTQYF

d_call: TRBD1
j_call: TRBJ1-1
v_call: TRBV5-1
cdr3_aa: CASSSADRGRTEAFF

d_call: -
j_call: TRBJ2-1
v_call: TRBV7-2
cdr3_aa: CASSSFLIGGEQFF

d_call: -
j_call: TRBJ1-6
v_call: TRBV18
cdr3_aa: CASSPIQGSNSYNSPLHF

d_call: -
j_call: TRBJ2-3
v_call: TRBV6-5
cdr3_aa: CASRGLNTQYF

d_call: -
j_call: TRBJ1-2
v_call: TRBV7-9
cdr3_aa: CASSLQGYGYTF